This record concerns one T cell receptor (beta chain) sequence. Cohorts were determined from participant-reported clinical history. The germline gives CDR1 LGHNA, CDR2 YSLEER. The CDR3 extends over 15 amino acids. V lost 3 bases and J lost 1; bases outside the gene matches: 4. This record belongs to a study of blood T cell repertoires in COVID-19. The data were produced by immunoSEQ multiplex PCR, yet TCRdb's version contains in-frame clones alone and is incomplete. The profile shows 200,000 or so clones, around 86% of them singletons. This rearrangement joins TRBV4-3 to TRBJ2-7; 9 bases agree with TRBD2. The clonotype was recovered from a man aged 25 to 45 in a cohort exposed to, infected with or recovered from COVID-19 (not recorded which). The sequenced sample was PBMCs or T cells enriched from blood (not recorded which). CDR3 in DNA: TGCGCCAGCAGCCAGGCCCTAGCGGGATCCTACGAGCAGTACTTC. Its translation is CASSQALAGSYEQYF.